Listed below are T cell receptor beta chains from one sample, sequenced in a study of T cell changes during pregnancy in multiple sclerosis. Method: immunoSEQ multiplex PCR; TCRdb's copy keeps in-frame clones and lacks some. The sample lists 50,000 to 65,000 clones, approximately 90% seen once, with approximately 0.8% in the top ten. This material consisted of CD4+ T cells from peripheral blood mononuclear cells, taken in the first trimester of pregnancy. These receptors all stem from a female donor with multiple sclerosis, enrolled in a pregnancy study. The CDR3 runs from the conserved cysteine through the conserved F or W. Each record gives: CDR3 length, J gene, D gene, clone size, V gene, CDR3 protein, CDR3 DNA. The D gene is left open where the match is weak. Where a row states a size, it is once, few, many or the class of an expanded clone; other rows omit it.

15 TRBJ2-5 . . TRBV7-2 CASSLRGTKQETQYF TGTGCCAGCAGCTTAAGGGGGACTAAACAAGAGACCCAGTACTTC
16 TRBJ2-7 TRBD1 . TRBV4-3 CASSQEGRDSPYEQYF TGCGCCAGCAGCCAAGAAGGTCGGGACAGTCCCTACGAGCAGTACTTC
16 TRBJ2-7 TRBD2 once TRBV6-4 CASSATSGGGIGEQYF TGTGCCAGCAGTGCGACTAGCGGGGGCGGGATCGGGGAGCAGTACTTC
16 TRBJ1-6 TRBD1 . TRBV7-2 CASSYGQGLMNSPLHF TGTGCCAGCAGCTATGGACAGGGCTTGATGAATTCACCCCTCCACTTT
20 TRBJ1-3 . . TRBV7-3 CASSLMGGFPGSRAGNTIYF TGTGCCAGCAGCTTAATGGGGGGTTTTCCAGGGTCTCGTGCTGGAAACACCATATATTTT
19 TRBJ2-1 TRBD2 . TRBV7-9 CASSTQGTSGGSPRNEQFF TGTGCCAGCAGCACACAGGGGACTAGCGGGGGGTCCCCTCGGAATGAGCAGTTCTTC
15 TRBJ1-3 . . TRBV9 CASSVAPRGGNTIYF TGTGCCAGCAGCGTAGCCCCGCGCGGTGGAAACACCATATATTTT
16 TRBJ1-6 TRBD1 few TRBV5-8 CASSSLDRSYNSPLHF TGTGCCAGCAGCTCCCTGGACAGGAGCTATAATTCACCCCTCCACTTT
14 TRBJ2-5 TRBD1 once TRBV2 CASSVRQGQETQYF TGTGCCAGCAGTGTAAGACAGGGTCAAGAGACCCAGTACTTC
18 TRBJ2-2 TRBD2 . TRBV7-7 CASSLARLGLTNTGELFF TGTGCTAGCAGCTTGGCCCGATTGGGACTAACGAACACCGGGGAGCTGTTTTTT
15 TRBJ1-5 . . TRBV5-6 CASSLGSVFNQPQHF TGTGCCAGCAGCTTGGGGTCGGTTTTCAATCAGCCCCAGCATTTT
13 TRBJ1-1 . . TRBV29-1 CSGEAFMNTEAFF TGCAGCGGGGAGGCTTTTATGAACACTGAAGCTTTCTTT
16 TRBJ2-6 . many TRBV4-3 CASSQDDSSGANVLTF TGCGCCAGCAGCCAAGATGACAGCTCTGGGGCCAACGTCCTGACTTTC
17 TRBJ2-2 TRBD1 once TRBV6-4 CASSDRGQTSNTGELFF TGTGCCAGCAGTGACAGGGGACAGACCTCGAACACCGGGGAGCTGTTTTTT
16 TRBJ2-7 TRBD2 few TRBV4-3 CASSQGGGSNFYEQYF TGCGCCAGCAGCCAAGGCGGGGGGTCTAACTTCTACGAGCAGTACTTC
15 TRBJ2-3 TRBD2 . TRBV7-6 CASSLAGADTDTQYF TGTGCCAGCAGCCTAGCGGGGGCTGACACAGATACGCAGTATTTT
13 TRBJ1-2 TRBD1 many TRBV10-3 CAISGGQGVGYTF TGTGCCATCAGTGGCGGACAGGGGGTAGGCTACACCTTC
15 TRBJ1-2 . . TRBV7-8 CASSLEGAKNYGYTF TGTGCCAGCAGCTTAGAAGGGGCAAAGAACTATGGCTACACCTTC
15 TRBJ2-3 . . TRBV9 CASSGESSPTDTQYF TGTGCCAGCAGCGGTGAGTCTAGTCCCACAGATACGCAGTATTTT
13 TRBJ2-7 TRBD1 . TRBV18 CASSRDRGDEQYF TGTGCCAGCTCACGAGACAGGGGGGACGAGCAGTACTTC
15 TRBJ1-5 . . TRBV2 CASSEAGGGRQPQHF TGTGCCAGCAGTGAAGCAGGGGGGGGTAGACAGCCCCAGCATTTT
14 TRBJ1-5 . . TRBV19 CASSTQQGPGPQHF TGTGCCAGTAGTACTCAACAGGGACCGGGGCCCCAGCATTTT
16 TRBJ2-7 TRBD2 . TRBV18 CASSPLRTSGSHEQYF TGTGCCAGCTCACCGCTCCGGACTAGCGGGTCCCACGAGCAGTACTTC
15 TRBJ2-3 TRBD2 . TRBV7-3 CASSLLGGESDTQYF TGTGCCAGCAGCTTGCTCGGGGGGGAATCAGATACGCAGTATTTT
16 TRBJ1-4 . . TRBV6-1 CASSGTGLGRNEKLFF TGTGCCAGCAGTGGTACAGGCTTGGGCCGCAATGAAAAACTGTTTTTT
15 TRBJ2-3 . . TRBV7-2 CASSLRGYPTDTQYF TGTGCCAGCAGCTTAAGAGGCTACCCCACAGATACGCAGTATTTT
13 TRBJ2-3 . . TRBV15 CATSAMGTDTQYF TGTGCCACCTCCGCTATGGGCACAGATACGCAGTATTTT
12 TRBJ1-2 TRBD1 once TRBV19 CASKGQGPGYTF TGTGCCAGTAAGGGACAGGGTCCCGGCTACACCTTC
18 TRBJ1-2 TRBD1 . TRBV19 CASSMAGTGTFILSGYTF TGTGCCAGTAGTATGGCCGGGACAGGGACTTTTATCCTTTCTGGCTACACCTTC
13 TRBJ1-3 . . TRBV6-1 CASSESLGNTIYF TGTGCCAGCAGTGAATCTCTAGGAAACACCATATATTTT
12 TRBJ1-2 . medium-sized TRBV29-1 CSVADSAEGYTF TGCAGCGTCGCCGACAGTGCCGAGGGCTACACCTTC
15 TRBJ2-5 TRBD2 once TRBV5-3 CARSFLRAGGETQYF TGTGCCAGAAGCTTTCTACGAGCGGGGGGAGAGACCCAGTACTTC
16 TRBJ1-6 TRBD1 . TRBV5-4 CASSSPGQGNNSPLHF TGTGCCAGCAGCTCTCCGGGACAGGGGAATAATTCACCCCTCCACTTT
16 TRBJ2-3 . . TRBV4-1 CASSQAVRAGTDTQYF TGCGCCAGCAGCCAAGCTGTCAGGGCGGGCACAGATACGCAGTATTTT
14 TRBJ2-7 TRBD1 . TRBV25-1 CASRGPGQTYEQYF TGTGCCAGCAGGGGACCGGGACAGACCTACGAGCAGTACTTC
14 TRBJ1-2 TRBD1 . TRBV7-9 CASSSRTGGGGYTF TGTGCCAGCAGCTCCAGGACAGGGGGCGGAGGCTACACCTTC
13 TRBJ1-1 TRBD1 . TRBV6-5 CASSYSTGDEAFF TGTGCCAGCAGTTACTCGACAGGGGATGAAGCTTTCTTT
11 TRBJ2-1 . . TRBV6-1 CASTPANEQFF TGTGCCAGCACCCCCGCGAATGAGCAGTTCTTC
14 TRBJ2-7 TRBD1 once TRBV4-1 CASSHGTGNYEQYF TGCGCCAGCAGCCACGGGACAGGGAATTACGAGCAGTACTTC
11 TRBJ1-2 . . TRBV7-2 CASSLGGNYTF TGTGCCAGCAGCTTGGGGGGTAACTACACCTTC
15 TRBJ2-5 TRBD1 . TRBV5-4 CASSSPEGAGETQYF TGTGCCAGCAGCTCGCCCGAGGGGGCAGGGGAGACCCAGTACTTC